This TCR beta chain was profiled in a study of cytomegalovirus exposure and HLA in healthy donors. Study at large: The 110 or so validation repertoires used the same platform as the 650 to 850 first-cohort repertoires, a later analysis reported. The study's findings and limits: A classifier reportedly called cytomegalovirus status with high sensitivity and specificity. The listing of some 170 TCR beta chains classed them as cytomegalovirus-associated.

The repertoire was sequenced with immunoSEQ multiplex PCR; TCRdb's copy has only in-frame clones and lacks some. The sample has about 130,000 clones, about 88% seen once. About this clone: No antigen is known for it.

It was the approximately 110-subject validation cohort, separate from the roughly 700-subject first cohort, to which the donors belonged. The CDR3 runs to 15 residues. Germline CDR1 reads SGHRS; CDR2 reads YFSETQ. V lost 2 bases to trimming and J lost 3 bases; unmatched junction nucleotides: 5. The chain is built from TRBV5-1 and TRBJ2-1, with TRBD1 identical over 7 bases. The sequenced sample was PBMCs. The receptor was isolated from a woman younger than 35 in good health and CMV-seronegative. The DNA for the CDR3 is TGCGCCAGCAGCTTAGGGGGCTTAAGCTACAATGAGCAGTTCTTC. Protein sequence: CASSLGGLSYNEQFF.